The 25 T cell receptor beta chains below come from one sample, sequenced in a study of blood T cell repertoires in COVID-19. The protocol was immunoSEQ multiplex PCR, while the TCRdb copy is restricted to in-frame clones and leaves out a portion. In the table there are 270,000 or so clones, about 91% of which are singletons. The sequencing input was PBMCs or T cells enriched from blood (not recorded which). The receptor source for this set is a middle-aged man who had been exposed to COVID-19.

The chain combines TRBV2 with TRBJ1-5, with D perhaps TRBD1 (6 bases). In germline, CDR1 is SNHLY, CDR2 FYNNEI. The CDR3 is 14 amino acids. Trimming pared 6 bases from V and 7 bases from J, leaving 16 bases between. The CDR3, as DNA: TGTGCCAGCAGCGCCAACAACAGGGCACAGCCCCAGCATTTT. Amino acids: CASSANNRAQPQHF.

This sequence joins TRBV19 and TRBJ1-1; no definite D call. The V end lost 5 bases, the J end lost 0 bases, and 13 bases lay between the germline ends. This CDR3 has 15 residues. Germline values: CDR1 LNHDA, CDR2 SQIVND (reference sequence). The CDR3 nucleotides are TGTGCCAGTAGTGCCACAGCCGCATTGAACACTGAAGCTTTCTTT. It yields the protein CASSATAALNTEAFF.

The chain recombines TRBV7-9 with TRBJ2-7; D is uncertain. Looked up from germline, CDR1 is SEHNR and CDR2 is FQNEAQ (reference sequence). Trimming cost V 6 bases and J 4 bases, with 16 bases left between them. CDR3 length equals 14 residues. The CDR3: CASSPEVGFYEQYF. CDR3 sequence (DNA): TGTGCCAGCAGTCCAGAGGTTGGTTTTTACGAGCAGTACTTC.

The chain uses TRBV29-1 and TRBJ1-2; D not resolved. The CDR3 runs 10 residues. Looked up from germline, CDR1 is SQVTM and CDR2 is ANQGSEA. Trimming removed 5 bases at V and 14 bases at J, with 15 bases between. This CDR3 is CSVHVESETF. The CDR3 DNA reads TGCAGCGTTCACGTAGAATCGGAGACCTTC.

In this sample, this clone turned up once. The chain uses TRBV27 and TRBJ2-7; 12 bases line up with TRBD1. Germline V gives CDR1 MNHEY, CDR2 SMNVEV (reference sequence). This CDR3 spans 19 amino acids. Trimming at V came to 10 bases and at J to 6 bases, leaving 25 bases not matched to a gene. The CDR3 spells CAISTGTGGAPRAGAEQYF. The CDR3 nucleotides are TGTGCCATAAGCACCGGGACAGGGGGCGCGCCGAGGGCGGGGGCCGAGCAGTACTTC.

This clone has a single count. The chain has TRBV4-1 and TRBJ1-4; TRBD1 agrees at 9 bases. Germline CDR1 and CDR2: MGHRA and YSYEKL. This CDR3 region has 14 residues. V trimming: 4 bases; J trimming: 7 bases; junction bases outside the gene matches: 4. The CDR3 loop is CASSLQGASEKLFF. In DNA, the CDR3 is TGCGCCAGCAGCCTACAGGGGGCAAGTGAAAAACTGTTTTTT.

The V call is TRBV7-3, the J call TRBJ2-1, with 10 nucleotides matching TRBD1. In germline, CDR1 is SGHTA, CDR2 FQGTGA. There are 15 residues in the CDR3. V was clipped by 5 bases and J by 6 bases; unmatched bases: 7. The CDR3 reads CASSARQGAGNEQFF. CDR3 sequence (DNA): TGTGCCAGCAGCGCCAGACAGGGGGCCGGCAATGAGCAGTTCTTC.

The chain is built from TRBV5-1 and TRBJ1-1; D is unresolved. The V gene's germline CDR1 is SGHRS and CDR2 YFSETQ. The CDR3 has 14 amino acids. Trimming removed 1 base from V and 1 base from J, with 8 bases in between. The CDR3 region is CASSLIAGNTEAFF. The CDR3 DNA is TGCGCCAGCAGCTTGATTGCAGGGAACACTGAAGCTTTCTTT. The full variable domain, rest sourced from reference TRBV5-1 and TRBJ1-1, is KAGVTQTPRYLIKTRGQQVTLSCSPISGHRSVSWYQQTPGQGLQFLFEYFSETQRNKGNFPGRFSGRQFSNSRSEMNVSTLELGDSALYLCASSLIAGNTEAFFGQGTRLTVV.

CDR3 bases: TGTGCCAGCAGCTTAGTCCCCAGCGGGAGAAGGGGCGAGCAGTACTTC. Its translation is CASSLVPSGRRGEQYF. The V gene is TRBV7-2, the J gene TRBJ2-7; 8 bases line up with TRBD2. Trimming cost V 1 base and J 6 bases; bases outside gene matches: 11. The length of the CDR3 is 16 residues. The germline V gene has CDR1 SGHTA and CDR2 FQGNSA.

The CDR3 DNA is TGTGCCAGCAGTTTAATGGACAGTAACTATGGCTACACCTTC. Its protein is CASSLMDSNYGYTF. The V gene is TRBV28, the J gene TRBJ1-2, with D maybe TRBD1 (6 bases). This CDR3 is 14 amino acids long. Germline values: CDR1 MDHEN, CDR2 SYDVKM. The V gene lost 2 bases and the J gene lost 1 base, with 8 bases spanning the gap.

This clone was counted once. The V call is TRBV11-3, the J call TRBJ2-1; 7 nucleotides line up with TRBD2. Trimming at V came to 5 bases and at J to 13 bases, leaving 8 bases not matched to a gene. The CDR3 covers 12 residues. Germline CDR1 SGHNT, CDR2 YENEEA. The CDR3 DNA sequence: TGTGCCAGCAGCACCGCCGGGACTACCCAGTTCTTC. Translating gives CASSTAGTTQFF.

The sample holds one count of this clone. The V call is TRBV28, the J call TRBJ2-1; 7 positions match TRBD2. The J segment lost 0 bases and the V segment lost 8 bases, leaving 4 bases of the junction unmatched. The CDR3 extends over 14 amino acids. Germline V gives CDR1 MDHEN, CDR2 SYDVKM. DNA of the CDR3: TGTGCCAGCTCAGCGGGGAGCTCCTACAATGAGCAGTTCTTC. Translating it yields CASSAGSSYNEQFF.

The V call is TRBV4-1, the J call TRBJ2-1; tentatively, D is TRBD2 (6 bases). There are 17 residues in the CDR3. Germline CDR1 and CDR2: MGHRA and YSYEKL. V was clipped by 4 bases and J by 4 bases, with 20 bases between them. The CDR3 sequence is CASSPPIGGIKYNEQFF. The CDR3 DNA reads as TGCGCCAGCAGCCCTCCAATCGGGGGAATTAAATACAATGAGCAGTTCTTC.

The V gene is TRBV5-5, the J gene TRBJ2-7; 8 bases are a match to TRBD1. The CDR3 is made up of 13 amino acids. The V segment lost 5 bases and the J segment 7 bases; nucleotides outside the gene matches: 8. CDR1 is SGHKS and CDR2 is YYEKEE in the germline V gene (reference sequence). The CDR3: CASSSDRGREQYF. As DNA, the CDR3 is TGTGCCAGCAGTTCAGACAGGGGAAGGGAGCAGTACTTC.

The CDR3 nucleotides read TGCGCCAGCGGCCGGGAGCTAGCAGTCAATGAGCAGTTCTTC. Amino acids: CASGRELAVNEQFF. The rearrangement joins TRBV5-1 to TRBJ2-1; tentatively, D is TRBD2 (6 bases). Germline V CDR1 and CDR2: SGHRS, YFSETQ. The CDR3 is 14 residues long. With 7 bases removed from V and 6 bases from J, the gap between germline ends came to 17 bases.

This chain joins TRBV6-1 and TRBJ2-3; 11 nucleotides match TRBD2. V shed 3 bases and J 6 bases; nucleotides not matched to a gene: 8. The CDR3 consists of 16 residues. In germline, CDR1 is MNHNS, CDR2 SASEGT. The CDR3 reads CASSDQGLAGGDTQYF. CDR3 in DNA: TGTGCCAGCAGTGACCAAGGGCTAGCGGGAGGTGATACGCAGTATTTT.

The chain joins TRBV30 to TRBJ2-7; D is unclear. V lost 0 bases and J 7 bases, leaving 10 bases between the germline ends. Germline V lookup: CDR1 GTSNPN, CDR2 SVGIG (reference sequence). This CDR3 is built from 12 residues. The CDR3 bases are TGTGCCTGGAGTGTATCTAGTGGAGAGCAGTACTTC. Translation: CAWSVSSGEQYF. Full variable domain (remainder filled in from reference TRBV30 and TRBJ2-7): SQTIHQWPATLVQPVGSPLSLECTVEGTSNPNLYWYRQAAGRGLQLLFYSVGIGQISSEVPQNLSASRPQDRQFILSSKKLLLSDSGFYLCAWSVSSGEQYFGPGTRLTVT.

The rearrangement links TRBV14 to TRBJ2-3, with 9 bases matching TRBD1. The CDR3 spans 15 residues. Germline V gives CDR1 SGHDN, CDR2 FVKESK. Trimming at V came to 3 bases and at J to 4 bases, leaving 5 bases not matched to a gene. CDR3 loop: CASSQWTGVSDTQYF. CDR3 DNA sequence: TGTGCCAGCAGCCAGTGGACAGGGGTCTCAGATACGCAGTATTTT.

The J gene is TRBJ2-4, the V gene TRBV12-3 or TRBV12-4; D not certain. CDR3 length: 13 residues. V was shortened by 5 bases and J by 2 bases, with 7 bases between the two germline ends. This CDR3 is CASSSNSKNIQYF. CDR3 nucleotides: TGTGCCAGCAGTAGCAATTCCAAAAACATTCAGTACTTC.

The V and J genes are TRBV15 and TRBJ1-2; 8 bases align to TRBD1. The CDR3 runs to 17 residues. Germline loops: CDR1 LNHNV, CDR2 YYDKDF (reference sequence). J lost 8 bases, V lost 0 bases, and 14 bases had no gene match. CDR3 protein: CATSRDQGTGSAIGYTF. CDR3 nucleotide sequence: TGTGCCACCAGCAGAGATCAAGGGACAGGCTCAGCGATCGGCTACACCTTC.

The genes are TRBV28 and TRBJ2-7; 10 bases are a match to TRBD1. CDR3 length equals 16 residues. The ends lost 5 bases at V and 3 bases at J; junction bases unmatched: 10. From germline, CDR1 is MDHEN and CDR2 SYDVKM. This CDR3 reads CASSLLGQGGSYEQYF. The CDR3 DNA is TGTGCCAGCAGTCTCCTCGGACAGGGGGGAAGCTACGAGCAGTACTTC.

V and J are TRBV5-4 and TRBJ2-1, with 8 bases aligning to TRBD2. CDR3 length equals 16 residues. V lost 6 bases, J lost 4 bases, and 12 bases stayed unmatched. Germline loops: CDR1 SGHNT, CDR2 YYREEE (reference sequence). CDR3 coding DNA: TGTGCCAGCAATCGGGGGAGGGCTAGCGGGTACAATGAGCAGTTCTTC. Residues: CASNRGRASGYNEQFF.

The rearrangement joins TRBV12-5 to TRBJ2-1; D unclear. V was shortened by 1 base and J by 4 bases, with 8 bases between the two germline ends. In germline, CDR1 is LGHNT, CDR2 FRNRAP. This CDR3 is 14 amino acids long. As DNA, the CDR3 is TGTGCTAGTGGTTTGGCAGGTGGGTACAATGAGCAGTTCTTC. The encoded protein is CASGLAGGYNEQFF.

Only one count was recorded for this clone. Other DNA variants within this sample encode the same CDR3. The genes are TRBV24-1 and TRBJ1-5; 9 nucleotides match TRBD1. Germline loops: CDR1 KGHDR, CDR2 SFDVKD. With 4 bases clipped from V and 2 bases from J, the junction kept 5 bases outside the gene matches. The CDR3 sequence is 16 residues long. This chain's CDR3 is CATSDRTGVGNQPQHF. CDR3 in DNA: TGTGCCACCAGTGACCGGACAGGGGTAGGCAATCAGCCCCAGCATTTT.

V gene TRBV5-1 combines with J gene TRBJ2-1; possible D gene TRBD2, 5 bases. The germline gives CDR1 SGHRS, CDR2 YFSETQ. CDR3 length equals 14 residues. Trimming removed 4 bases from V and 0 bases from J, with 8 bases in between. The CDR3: CASSPRVSYNEQFF. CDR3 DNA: TGCGCCAGCAGCCCGAGGGTCTCCTACAATGAGCAGTTCTTC.